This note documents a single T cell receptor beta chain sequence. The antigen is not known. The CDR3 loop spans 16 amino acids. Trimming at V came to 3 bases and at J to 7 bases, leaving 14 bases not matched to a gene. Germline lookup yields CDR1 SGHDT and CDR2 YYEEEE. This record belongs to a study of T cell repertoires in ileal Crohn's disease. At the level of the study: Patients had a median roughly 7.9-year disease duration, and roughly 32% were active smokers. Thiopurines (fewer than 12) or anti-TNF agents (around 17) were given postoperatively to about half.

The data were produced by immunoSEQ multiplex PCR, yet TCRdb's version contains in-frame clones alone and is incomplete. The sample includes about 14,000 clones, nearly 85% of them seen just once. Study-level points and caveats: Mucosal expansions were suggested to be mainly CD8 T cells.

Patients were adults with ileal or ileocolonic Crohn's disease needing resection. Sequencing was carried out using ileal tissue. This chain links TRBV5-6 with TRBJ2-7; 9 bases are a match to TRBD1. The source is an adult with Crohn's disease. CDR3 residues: CASSSLGGQGVREQYF. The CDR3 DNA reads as TGTGCCAGCAGCTCATTGGGGGGACAGGGAGTGAGGGAGCAGTACTTC. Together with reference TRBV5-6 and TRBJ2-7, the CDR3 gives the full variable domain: DAGVTQSPTHLIKTRGQQVTLRCSPKSGHDTVSWYQQALGQGPQFIFQYYEEEERQRGNFPDRFSGHQFPNYSSELNVNALLLGDSALYLCASSSLGGQGVREQYFGPGTRLTVT.